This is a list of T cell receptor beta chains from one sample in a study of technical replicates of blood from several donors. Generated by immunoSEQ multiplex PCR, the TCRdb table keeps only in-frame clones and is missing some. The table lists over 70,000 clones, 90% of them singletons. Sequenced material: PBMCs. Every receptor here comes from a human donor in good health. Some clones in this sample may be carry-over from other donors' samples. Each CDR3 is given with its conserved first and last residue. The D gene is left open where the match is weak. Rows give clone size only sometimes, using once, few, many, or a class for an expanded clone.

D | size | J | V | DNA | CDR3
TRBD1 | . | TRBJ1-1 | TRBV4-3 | TGCGCCAGCAGCAGGGGACAGGAGAACACTGAAGCTTTCTTT | CASSRGQENTEAFF
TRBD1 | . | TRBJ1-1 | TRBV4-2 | TGTGCCAGCAGCCCACCCAGGACAGGAACTGAAGCTTTCTTT | CASSPPRTGTEAFF
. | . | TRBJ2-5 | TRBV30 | TGTGCCTGGACGTTGCCCAATAAGGAGCAGTACTTC | CAWTLPNKEQYF
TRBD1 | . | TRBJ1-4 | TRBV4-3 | TGCGCCAGCAGCCTCAATGGGGGGACAGGGCTCAAGGAACTGTTTTTT | CASSLNGGTGLKELFF
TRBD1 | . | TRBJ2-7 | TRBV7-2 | TGTGCCAGCAGCTGGTACAGGGGGAGGGAGCAGTACTTC | CASSWYRGREQYF
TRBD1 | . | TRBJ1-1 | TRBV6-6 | TGTGTCACCATACCCAGGACAGGGCAGAACGTTGAAGCTTTCTTT | CVTIPRTGQNVEAFF
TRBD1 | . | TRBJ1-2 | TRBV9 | TGTGCCAGCAGCGCCCACAGGGGGCGCGACTATGGCTACACCTTC | CASSAHRGRDYGYTF
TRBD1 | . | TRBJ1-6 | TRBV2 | TGTGCCAGCACCCCGGGACAGGGGAATTCACCCCTCCACTTT | CASTPGQGNSPLHF
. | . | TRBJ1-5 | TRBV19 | TGTGCCAGTAGTATAGTCGGGGATCAGCCCCAGCATTTT | CASSIVGDQPQHF
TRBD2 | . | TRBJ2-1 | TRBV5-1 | TGCGCCAGCAGCTCCGCGGGAGCATACAATGAGCAGTTCTTC | CASSSAGAYNEQFF
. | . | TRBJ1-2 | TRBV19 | TGTGCCAGCTGTTACCAGGGGTTCTATGGCTACACCTTC | CASCYQGFYGYTF
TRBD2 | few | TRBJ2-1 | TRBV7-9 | TGTGCCAGCACCGAACGGGGGGGATCAATGTTCGGGCAGTTCTTC | CASTERGGSMFGQFF
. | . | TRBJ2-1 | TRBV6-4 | TGTGCCAGCAGTGACTCCCCGAGCTCCTACAATGAGCAGTTCTTC | CASSDSPSSYNEQFF
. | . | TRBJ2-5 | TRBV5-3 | TGTGCCAGAAGCTTGACTAGAGGGGGGGTCCAAGAGACCCAGTACTTC | CARSLTRGGVQETQYF
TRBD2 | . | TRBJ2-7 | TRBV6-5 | TGTGCCAGCAGTCTAAGCGGGAGGGGTTCCTACGAGCAGTACTTC | CASSLSGRGSYEQYF
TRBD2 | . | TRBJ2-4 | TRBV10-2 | TGCGCCAGCATTCAGGTCACTAGCGGTGGTAACATTCAGTACTTC | CASIQVTSGGNIQYF
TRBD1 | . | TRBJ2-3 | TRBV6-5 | TGTGCCAGCAGTATTACAGGGGGGAGGACAGATACGCAGTATTTT | CASSITGGRTDTQYF
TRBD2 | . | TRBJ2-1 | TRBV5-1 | TGCGCCAGCAGCCCCAGCGGGAGTTCCTACAATGAGCAGTTCTTC | CASSPSGSSYNEQFF
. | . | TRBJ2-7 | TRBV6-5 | TGTGCCAGCAGTTACGACCACCTGAGGCCCTACGAGCAGTACTTC | CASSYDHLRPYEQYF
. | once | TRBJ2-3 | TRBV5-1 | TGCGCCAGCAGCCCTGTGGGGGACTCCACAGATACGCAGTATTTT | CASSPVGDSTDTQYF
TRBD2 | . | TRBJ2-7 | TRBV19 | TGTGCCAGTAGTATAGTCCTGGTCGGGGGGGCCTACGAGCAGTACTTC | CASSIVLVGGAYEQYF
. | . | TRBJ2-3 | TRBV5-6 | TGTGCCAGCAGCGTAAGGGGGTCAAATACGCAGTATTTT | CASSVRGSNTQYF
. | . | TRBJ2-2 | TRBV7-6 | TGTGCCAGCAGCTTAGCGTCGGGAGATGCTGCGAACACCGGGGAGCTGTTTTTT | CASSLASGDAANTGELFF
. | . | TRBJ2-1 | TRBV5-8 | TGTGCCAGCAGCTTGGCCCGGTATGAGCAGTTCTTC | CASSLARYEQFF
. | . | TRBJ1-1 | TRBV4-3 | TGCGCCAGCAGCCAAGATCGCAGGCAGGTCTTT | CASSQDRRQVF
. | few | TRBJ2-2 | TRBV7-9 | TGTGCCAGCAGCCTAAAAACCGGGGCCGGGGAGCTGTTTTTT | CASSLKTGAGELFF
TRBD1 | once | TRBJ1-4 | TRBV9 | TGTGCCAGCAGCGTACAGGGGGCCGCTGAAAAACTGTTTTTT | CASSVQGAAEKLFF
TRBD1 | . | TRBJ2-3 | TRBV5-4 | TGTGCCAGCAGCTCCGGGGACAGGGGTGCCACAGATACGCAGTATTTT | CASSSGDRGATDTQYF
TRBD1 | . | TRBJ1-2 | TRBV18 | TGTGCCAGCTCACCCCAGGGGGGAGCTAACTATGGCTACACCTTC | CASSPQGGANYGYTF
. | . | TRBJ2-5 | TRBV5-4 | TGTGCCAGCAGCTTAGGAGGGCCTCGGCAAGAGACCCAGTACTTC | CASSLGGPRQETQYF
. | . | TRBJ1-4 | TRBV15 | TGTGCCACCAGCAGAGACCAGGGGAATGAAAAACTGTTTTTT | CATSRDQGNEKLFF
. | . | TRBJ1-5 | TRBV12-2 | TGTGCAAGTCGCTATAGGGTTAGGGGTTATCAGCCCCAGCATTTT | CASRYRVRGYQPQHF
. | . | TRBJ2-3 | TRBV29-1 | TGCAGCGTTGACTCTAGCACAGATACGCAGTATTTT | CSVDSSTDTQYF
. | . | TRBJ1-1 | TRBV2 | TGTGCCAGCAGTGAAGCGTGGCAGGGAGGTGAAGCTTTCTTT | CASSEAWQGGEAFF
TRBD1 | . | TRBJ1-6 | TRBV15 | TGTGCCACCAGCAGGGTGACAGGGGGCCGGAATTCACCCCTCCACTTT | CATSRVTGGRNSPLHF
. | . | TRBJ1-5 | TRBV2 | TGTGCCAGCAGCGCTACTACGTTGTTGTGGCCCCAGCATTTT | CASSATTLLWPQHF
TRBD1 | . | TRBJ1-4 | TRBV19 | TGTGCCAGTAGTTTGGACAGGGGAAGTTTCGAAAAACTGTTTTTT | CASSLDRGSFEKLFF
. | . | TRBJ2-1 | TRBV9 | TGTGCCAGCAGCGGGGGTGGGACACACTACAATGAGCAGTTCTTC | CASSGGGTHYNEQFF
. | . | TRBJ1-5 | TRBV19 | TGTGCCAGTAGTATGAGGCTAACCCTTGGGAATCAGCCCCAGCATTTT | CASSMRLTLGNQPQHF
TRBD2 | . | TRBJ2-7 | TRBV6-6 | TGTGCCAGCAGTTACACAGGGACTAGCGGGTCCTACGAGCAGTACTTC | CASSYTGTSGSYEQYF
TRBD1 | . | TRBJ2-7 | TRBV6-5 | TGTGCCAGCAGTTACTGGGACCCGGGACAGGGCTACGAGCAGTACTTC | CASSYWDPGQGYEQYF
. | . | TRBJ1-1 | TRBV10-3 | TGTGCCATCGGGGGGGAGCAGCCGAACACTGAAGCTTTCTTT | CAIGGEQPNTEAFF
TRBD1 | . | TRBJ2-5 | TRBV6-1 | TGTGCCAGCACCTTAGACAGGGGGCGACGAGAGACCCAGTACTTC | CASTLDRGRRETQYF
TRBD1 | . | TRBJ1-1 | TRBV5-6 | TGTGCCAGCAGCTTGGTTCCGGGACAGGGGGCTGAAGCTTTCTTT | CASSLVPGQGAEAFF
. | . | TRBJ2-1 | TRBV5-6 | TGTGCCAGCAGCTTGTTGATGAGCTCCTACAATGAGCAGTTCTTC | CASSLLMSSYNEQFF
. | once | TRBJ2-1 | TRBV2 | TGTGCCAGCAGGAAATCGGGGGATGGGCACAATGAGCAGTTCTTC | CASRKSGDGHNEQFF
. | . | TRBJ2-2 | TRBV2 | TGTGCCAGCGGGGAGCGGAGTTACACCGGGGAGCTGTTTTTT | CASGERSYTGELFF
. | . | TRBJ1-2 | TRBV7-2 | TGTGCCAGCAGCTCTACAGGGTATGGCTACACCTTC | CASSSTGYGYTF
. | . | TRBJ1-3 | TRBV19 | TGTGCCAGTAGTATCCGGGGATTCTCTGGAAACACCATATATTTT | CASSIRGFSGNTIYF
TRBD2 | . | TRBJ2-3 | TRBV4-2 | TGTGCCAGCAGCCAAAATATAGCGGGAGGGCCGTCTACAGATACGCAGTATTTT | CASSQNIAGGPSTDTQYF
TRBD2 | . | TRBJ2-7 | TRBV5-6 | TGTGCCAGCAGCAGGCGGCGGGAGGGCCTGAGGTACGAGCAGTACTTC | CASSRRREGLRYEQYF
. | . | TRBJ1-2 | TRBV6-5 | TGTGCCAGCAGTCCTATGGGCAGGGCCTATGGCTACACCTTC | CASSPMGRAYGYTF
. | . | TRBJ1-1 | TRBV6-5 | TGTGCCAGCAGAAATCCTCCCGGGACATACACTGAAGCTTTCTTT | CASRNPPGTYTEAFF